The sequence of this T cell receptor beta chain was determined in a study of T-cell reconstitution after alpha-beta-depleted transplantation in children. Unique molecular identifiers were built into the TCRbeta library. TCRdb itself ran the PCR reads through MiXCR, one entry per CDR3 protein. The sample lists a few hundred thousand distinct CDR3 sequences, approximately 9.9% seen once, with 5% to 5.5% in the top ten. Trimming shortened V by 0 bases and J by 4 bases, and 10 bases separated the two germline ends. The CDR3 has 15 residues. Germline lookup yields CDR1 SGHNT and CDR2 YYREEE (reference sequence).

The TCR originated in a human donor who donated a stem cell graft to a child with SCID. Sequencing was performed on PBMCs from the stem cell graft donor, taken from the stem cell graft. The V gene is TRBV5-4, the J gene TRBJ2-2, with a possible D match to TRBD1 (5 bases). The chain's CDR3 is CASSLGQGFTGELFF. The CDR3 DNA is TGTGCCAGCAGCTTGGGGCAGGGCTTCACCGGGGAGCTGTTTTTT.